A single sample gave rise to the 27 T cell receptor beta chains below, sequenced in a study of blood T cell repertoires in COVID-19. The protocol was immunoSEQ multiplex PCR, while the TCRdb copy is restricted to in-frame clones and leaves out a portion. The sample includes fewer than 350,000 clones, 80% to 90% of them seen just once. Specimen: PBMCs or T cells enriched from blood (not recorded which). These receptor sequences come from a man aged 25-45 years who had recovered from COVID-19.

This chain joins TRBV5-1 and TRBJ2-7; D may be TRBD2 (6 bases). Germline values: CDR1 SGHRS, CDR2 YFSETQ. The CDR3 is 15 amino acids. The V and J ends lost 0 bases and 2 bases respectively, with 12 bases between them. Written as DNA, the CDR3 is TGCGCCAGCAGCTTGGGGGGAGGCAGGGCCTACGAGCAGTACTTC. Protein: CASSLGGGRAYEQYF.

V gene TRBV5-4 combines with J gene TRBJ2-5; tentatively, D is TRBD2 (6 bases). Deletions cut 0 bases from V and 4 bases from J, with 13 bases between. Per germline, CDR1 SGHNT and CDR2 YYREEE (reference sequence). This CDR3 has 15 residues. The DNA of the CDR3 is TGTGCCAGCAGCTTGGGCCGGGGGATGCGAGAGACCCAGTACTTC. Protein sequence: CASSLGRGMRETQYF.

The gene calls are TRBV3-1 (or the pseudogene TRBV3-2) and TRBJ1-1; D gene uncertain. Germline V gene sequence: CDR1 LGHDT, CDR2 YNNKEL (reference sequence). Trimming removed 3 bases from V and 3 bases from J, with 5 bases in between. This CDR3 comprises 12 residues. The CDR3 region has the DNA TGTGCCAGCAGCCATTCGGACACTGAAGCTTTCTTT. Encoded protein: CASSHSDTEAFF.

This chain joins TRBV19 and TRBJ1-1; no firm D call. V lost 4 bases and J lost 9, with 15 bases in between. CDR1 is LNHDA, CDR2 SQIVND, per germline (reference sequence). The CDR3 length is 13 residues. The CDR3 DNA is TGTGCCAGTAGTACCCCGGGAGAACGTAAAGCTTTCTTT. Its translation: CASSTPGERKAFF.

V gene TRBV9 combines with J gene TRBJ2-5, with TRBD2 matching over 11 bases. The germline gives CDR1 SGDLS, CDR2 YYNGEE. V gave up 4 bases and J gave up 2 bases; unmatched junction bases: 4. The CDR3 runs 15 residues. The CDR3 spells CASSTSGGTQETQYF. The DNA for the CDR3 is TGTGCCAGCAGCACTAGCGGGGGCACACAAGAGACCCAGTACTTC.

A remark on this clone: Additional DNA sequences in this sample encode the identical CDR3. This chain uses TRBV5-1 with TRBJ2-5; D is ambiguous. Per the germline V gene, CDR1 is SGHRS and CDR2 is YFSETQ. Trimming pared 4 bases from V and 2 bases from J, leaving 9 bases between. This CDR3 is 13 amino acids long. The CDR3 DNA follows: TGCGCCAGCAGCCTTGACACTCAAGAGACCCAGTACTTC. Translating it yields CASSLDTQETQYF.

This CDR3 is CASSATGRNTEAFF. The CDR3 DNA reads as TGTGCCAGCAGCGCGACAGGGAGGAACACTGAAGCTTTCTTT. V and J are TRBV5-5 and TRBJ1-1; TRBD1 agrees at 7 bases. With 4 bases clipped from V and 1 base from J, the junction kept 4 bases outside the gene matches. The germline V gene encodes CDR1 SGHKS and CDR2 YYEKEE (reference sequence). This CDR3 has 14 amino acids.

V and J are TRBV7-2 and TRBJ2-5, with D maybe TRBD1 (6 bases). This CDR3 spans 14 amino acids. Germline values: CDR1 SGHTA, CDR2 FQGNSA. Trimming left V 5 bases short and J 3 bases short, with 13 bases between. The CDR3: CASSLRGIEETQYF. CDR3 bases: TGTGCCAGCAGCCTCAGGGGTATCGAAGAGACCCAGTACTTC.

The chain uses TRBV7-8 and TRBJ2-5; maybe TRBD2 (7 bases). The CDR3 consists of 16 residues. Germline-derived CDR1 and CDR2 are SGHVS and FQNEAQ. Between the trimmed V and J ends, which lost 1 base and 5 bases, there was a span of 17 bases. The CDR3 is CASSLGGGGGGETQYF. The CDR3 bases are TGTGCCAGCAGCTTAGGCGGCGGAGGGGGAGGGGAGACCCAGTACTTC. Full variable domain (outside the CDR3, taken from reference TRBV7-8 and TRBJ2-5): GAGVSQSPRYKVAKRGQDVALRCDPISGHVSLFWYQQALGQGPEFLTYFQNEAQLDKSGLPSDRFFAERPEGSVSTLKIQRTQQEDSAVYLCASSLGGGGGGETQYFGPGTRLLVL.

This clone was seen once. The rearrangement joins TRBV29-1 to TRBJ1-1; 7 nucleotides agree with TRBD1. Trimming removed 6 bases from V and 0 bases from J; junction bases left unmatched: 10. CDR3 size: 15 residues. Looked up from germline, CDR1 is SQVTM and CDR2 is ANQGSEA. The CDR3 spells CSVARQGPMNTEAFF. The CDR3 bases are TGCAGCGTCGCTCGACAGGGACCCATGAACACTGAAGCTTTCTTT. The full variable domain, completed using reference TRBV29-1 and TRBJ1-1, is SAVISQKPSRDICQRGTSLTIQCQVDSQVTMMFWYRQQPGQSLTLIATANQGSEATYESGFVIDKFPISRPNLTFSTLTVSNMSPEDSSIYLCSVARQGPMNTEAFFGQGTRLTVV.

The chain combines TRBV7-6 with TRBJ1-6; TRBD1 matches 10 bases. Per the germline V gene, CDR1 is SGHVS and CDR2 is FNYEAQ. CDR3 length: 16 amino acids. Unmatched junction bases numbered 4, after V lost 3 bases and J lost 5 bases. The CDR3 nucleotides read TGTGCCAGCAGCTTGGACAGGGGGGGAAATAATTCACCCCTCCACTTT. Translation gives CASSLDRGGNNSPLHF.

The rearrangement links TRBV6-5 to TRBJ2-6; D gene uncertain. Trimming shortened V by 0 bases and J by 4 bases, and 10 bases separated the two germline ends. The CDR3 length is 16 residues. Germline-derived CDR1 and CDR2 are MNHEY and SVGAGI. CDR3 DNA sequence: TGTGCCAGCAGTTACTCCTACCTCATCGGGGCCAACGTCCTGACTTTC. Translation gives CASSYSYLIGANVLTF.

This clone was seen a single time. The V call is TRBV5-6, the J call TRBJ1-3; D gene ambiguous. Trimming shortened V by 7 bases and J by 2 bases, and 10 bases separated the two germline ends. Germline V gene sequence: CDR1 SGHDT, CDR2 YYEEEE. This CDR3 is built from 13 residues. CDR3 DNA sequence: TGTGCCAGCGGAGTAGTGACTGGAAACACCATATATTTT. Protein: CASGVVTGNTIYF.

This clone was seen a handful of times. V is TRBV10-3 and J is TRBJ1-1; 8 positions match TRBD1. Per the germline V gene, CDR1 is ENHRY and CDR2 is SYGVKD. The CDR3 loop spans 14 amino acids. J lost 0 bases, V lost 8 bases, and 5 bases had no gene match. CDR3 protein: CAIGTTGVNTEAFF. In DNA, the CDR3 is TGTGCCATCGGGACGACAGGGGTGAACACTGAAGCTTTCTTT.

The chain joins TRBV3-1 (or the pseudogene TRBV3-2) to TRBJ1-5; tentatively, D is TRBD1 (5 bases). Trimming took 5 bases from V and 8 from J, leaving 10 bases between them. Germline V gene sequence: CDR1 LGHDT, CDR2 YNNKEL (reference sequence). The CDR3 covers 12 residues. Here the CDR3 DNA reads TGTGCCAGCAGCTGGGCGACAGAGCCCCAGCATTTT. Translation gives CASSWATEPQHF.

Regarding this clone: Other DNA sequences of this sample code for an identical CDR3. The genes are TRBV5-4 and TRBJ2-5; the D is unclear. Germline V CDR1 and CDR2: SGHNT, YYREEE (reference sequence). CDR3 length: 11 residues. Trimming left V 4 bases short and J 1 base short, with 2 bases between. The CDR3 region is CASSLQETQYF. In nucleotides, the CDR3 is TGTGCCAGCAGCCTCCAAGAGACCCAGTACTTC.

V and J are TRBV7-9 and TRBJ1-2, with 7 nucleotides matching TRBD1. With 4 bases clipped from V and 5 bases from J, the junction kept 7 bases outside the gene matches. This CDR3 is built from 14 residues. The germline gives CDR1 SEHNR, CDR2 FQNEAQ (reference sequence). CDR3 bases: TGTGCCAGCAGCTCAGGACAGGTCGTTTATGGCTACACCTTC. It encodes CASSSGQVVYGYTF.

The chain carries TRBV7-3 and TRBJ2-1; 9 bases agree with TRBD1. Germline CDR1 and CDR2: SGHTA and FQGTGA. The CDR3 runs to 12 residues. The V and J ends lost 8 bases and 8 bases, in that order; junction bases with no gene match: 4. The CDR3 DNA reads as TGTGCCAGCCAAACAGGGGGCGATGAGCAGTTCTTC. It yields the protein CASQTGGDEQFF.

The CDR3 loop reads CASSARTGGNYGYTF. CDR3 in DNA: TGTGCCAGCAGCGCCCGGACAGGGGGTAACTATGGCTACACCTTC. This chain connects TRBV3-1 (or the pseudogene TRBV3-2) to TRBJ1-2, with 10 bases matching TRBD1. The CDR3 sequence is 15 residues long. V shed 5 bases, J shed 1 base, and the junction held 4 bases outside the gene matches. Per germline, CDR1 LGHDT and CDR2 YNNKEL (reference sequence).

The J gene is TRBJ1-1, the V gene TRBV6-5; no clear D. CDR1 is MNHEY, CDR2 SVGAGI, per germline. The CDR3 extends over 13 amino acids. Trimming took off 5 bases at V and 8 bases at J, with 15 bases between the two ends. This chain's CDR3 is CASSPLGIQEAFF. The DNA for the CDR3 is TGTGCCAGCAGTCCCCTTGGAATACAGGAAGCTTTCTTT.

This sequence joins TRBV4-1 and TRBJ2-7, with no clear D. V lost 0 bases, J lost 2 bases, and 14 bases lay in between. Germline CDR1 reads MGHRA; CDR2 reads YSYEKL. The CDR3 contains 16 residues. CDR3 amino acids: CASSQDQKTLPYEQYF. CDR3 in DNA: TGCGCCAGCAGCCAAGATCAAAAAACTCTCCCCTACGAGCAGTACTTC.

V and J are TRBV19 and TRBJ2-1; 13 bases line up with TRBD2. The CDR3 contains 15 residues. Germline CDR1 LNHDA, CDR2 SQIVND (reference sequence). The J segment lost 9 bases and the V segment lost 4 bases, leaving 6 bases of the junction unmatched. CDR3 sequence: CASSTLAGGRSEQFF. CDR3 sequence (DNA): TGTGCCAGTAGTACACTAGCGGGGGGGCGTAGTGAGCAGTTCTTC.

This rearrangement joins TRBV9 to TRBJ2-1; 8 bases fit TRBD1. CDR3 length: 14 amino acids. In germline, CDR1 is SGDLS, CDR2 YYNGEE. Germline trimming cut 4 bases from V and 7 bases from J; bases unmatched to any gene: 7. For the CDR3, the DNA is TGTGCCAGCAGCACCCGGACAGGGAGAAATGAGCAGTTCTTC. It is translated as CASSTRTGRNEQFF.

The V gene is TRBV6-5, the J gene TRBJ2-7; D gene ambiguous. CDR1 is MNHEY and CDR2 is SVGAGI in the germline V gene. CDR3 length: 13 amino acids. Trimming took off 6 bases at V and 7 bases at J, with 16 bases between the two ends. CDR3 in DNA: TGTGCCAGCAGGGTCCGGGTTCGTGAAGAGCAGTACTTC. This sequence encodes CASRVRVREEQYF.

This rearrangement joins TRBV29-1 to TRBJ1-2; possibly TRBD1 for D (6 bases). V was pared by 4 bases and J by 4 bases, with 19 bases between. The CDR3 length is 15 residues. The germline V gene encodes CDR1 SQVTM and CDR2 ANQGSEA. The CDR3 spells CSVVGTPPGTYGYTF. DNA for the CDR3: TGCAGCGTTGTGGGGACACCCCCCGGCACCTATGGCTACACCTTC.

CDR3 loop: CASSLAAAPTTGELFF. Here the CDR3 DNA reads TGTGCCAGCAGTCTGGCGGCGGCCCCTACCACCGGGGAGCTGTTTTTT. The chain links TRBV28 to TRBJ2-2; D is undetermined. This CDR3 has 16 amino acids. Germline-derived CDR1 and CDR2 are MDHEN and SYDVKM. Trimming cost V 5 bases and J 4 bases, with 17 bases left between them.

The chain recombines TRBV10-3 with TRBJ2-3; TRBD2 aligns across 7 bases. The CDR3 covers 13 residues. V dropped 2 bases and J dropped 4; count of bases not matched to a gene: 0. Germline CDR1 reads ENHRY; CDR2 reads SYGVKD. The CDR3 region has the DNA TGTGCCATCAGTGAGACTAGCGCAGATACGCAGTATTTT. Translated, it gives CAISETSADTQYF.